This T cell receptor beta chain was sequenced during a study of blood T cell repertoires in COVID-19. Study information: Samples representing acute and convalescent COVID-19 were sourced from the United States, Italy and Spain. T cells, B-cell-depleted T cells, or PBMCs provided the cDNA or gDNA that served as material.

Germline-derived CDR1 and CDR2 are SGHAT and FQNNGV. V gave up 3 bases and J gave up 2 bases, with 17 bases separating them. CDR3 size: 16 residues. As originally analysed: From reference gene primer amplification, estimates of nucleated cell counts were derived. Assay: immunoSEQ multiplex PCR; the TCRdb copy retains only in-frame clones and omits some. The V and J calls and clone size were taken over from that table, and D and trimming were inferred from the DNA. The sample yields over 85,000 clones, roughly 82% seen once. This clone has a handful of counts. The source is a human donor in a cohort sampled during active COVID-19. Sequencing used peripheral blood. V and J are TRBV11-2 and TRBJ2-7; D remains ambiguous. The CDR3 coding sequence is TGTGCCAGCAGCTTTCGCCATGAGGCAAAGGCCTACGAGCAGTACTTC. Its protein product is CASSFRHEAKAYEQYF. Combining the CDR3 with reference TRBV11-2 and TRBJ2-7 gives the whole variable domain EAGVAQSPRYKIIEKRQSVAFWCNPISGHATLYWYQQILGQGPKLLIQFQNNGVVDDSQLPKDRFSAERLKGVDSTLKIQPAKLEDSAVYLCASSFRHEAKAYEQYFGPGTRLTVT.